The present TCR beta chain was sequenced within a study of cytotoxic CD8 clonotypes in ibrutinib-treated CLL. Looking at the study overall: The patients, roughly twelve relapsed/refractory and around 15 treatment-naive, included about 17 who were IGHV unmutated. Mean productive templates were about 260,000; mean productive rearrangements were roughly 94,000.

V was trimmed by 3 bases and J by 5 bases, leaving 14 bases between them. This CDR3 contains 14 residues. In germline, CDR1 is SGHTA, CDR2 FQGNSA. In the case of this clone: What it binds is unknown.

Sequencing was performed with immunoSEQ multiplex PCR; in TCRdb, only in-frame clones are kept and a portion is missing. The table lists 150,000 to 200,000 clones, around nine tenths of them singletons. Findings and caveats of the study: An increase in clonality occurred at ibrutinib response, followed by a return toward baseline at progression. A difference in sampling times existed between sustained-remission and progressing patients.

This rearrangement joins TRBV7-2 to TRBJ2-7, with D tentatively TRBD2 (6 bases). The sequences come from PBMCs, collected at disease progression, from a patient treated with ibrutinib. The source is a human donor with chronic lymphocytic leukemia. The CDR3 sequence is CASSLGGWVHEQYF. Written as DNA, the CDR3 is TGTGCCAGCAGCTTGGGGGGATGGGTTCACGAGCAGTACTTC.